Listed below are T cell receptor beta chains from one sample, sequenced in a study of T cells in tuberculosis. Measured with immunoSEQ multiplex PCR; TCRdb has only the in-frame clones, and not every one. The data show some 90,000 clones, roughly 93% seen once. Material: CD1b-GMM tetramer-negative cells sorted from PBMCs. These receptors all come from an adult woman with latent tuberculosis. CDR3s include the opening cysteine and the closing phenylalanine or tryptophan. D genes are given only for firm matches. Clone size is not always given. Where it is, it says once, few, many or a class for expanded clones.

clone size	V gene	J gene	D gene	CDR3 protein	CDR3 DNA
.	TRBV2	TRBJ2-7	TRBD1	CASNPGQVFYEQYF	TGTGCCAGCAACCCGGGACAGGTCTTTTACGAGCAGTACTTC
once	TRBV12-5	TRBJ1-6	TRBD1	CASGLGQGGSPLHF	TGTGCTAGTGGTTTGGGACAGGGGGGTTCACCCCTCCACTTT
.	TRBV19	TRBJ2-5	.	CASSTPGNQETQYF	TGTGCCAGTAGTACGCCAGGGAACCAAGAGACCCAGTACTTC
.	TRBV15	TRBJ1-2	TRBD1	CATSRDTGGGYGYTF	TGTGCCACCAGCAGAGACACAGGGGGGGGATATGGCTACACCTTC
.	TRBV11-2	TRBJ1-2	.	CASSLGWQNYGYTF	TGTGCCAGCAGCTTAGGGTGGCAGAACTATGGCTACACCTTC
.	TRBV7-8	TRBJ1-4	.	CASSHSSYWTDEKLFF	TGTGCCAGCAGCCACTCCTCTTATTGGACTGATGAAAAACTGTTTTTT
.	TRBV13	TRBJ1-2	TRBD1	CASSLVGGGANYGYTF	TGTGCCAGCAGCTTAGTAGGAGGGGGCGCTAACTATGGCTACACCTTC
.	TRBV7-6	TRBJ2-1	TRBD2	CASSHHSGGAAGEQFF	TGTGCCAGCAGTCACCATAGCGGGGGGGCGGCCGGTGAGCAGTTCTTC
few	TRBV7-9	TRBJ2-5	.	CASSKEPQETQYF	TGTGCCAGCAGCAAGGAGCCACAAGAGACCCAGTACTTC
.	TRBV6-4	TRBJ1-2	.	CASSDEVGYGYTF	TGTGCCAGCAGTGACGAGGTTGGCTATGGCTACACCTTC
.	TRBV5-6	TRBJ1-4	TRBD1	CASSGGGGQPNEKLFF	TGTGCCAGCAGCGGGGGTGGGGGACAGCCTAATGAAAAACTGTTTTTT
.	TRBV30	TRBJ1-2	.	CAWSVQGYYGYTF	TGTGCCTGGAGTGTACAGGGATACTATGGCTACACCTTC
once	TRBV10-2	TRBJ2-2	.	CASSERRTGELFF	TGCGCCAGCAGTGAGAGGAGAACCGGGGAGCTGTTTTTT
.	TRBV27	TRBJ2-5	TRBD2	CASKILAGEQETQYF	TGTGCCAGCAAAATACTAGCGGGGGAACAAGAGACCCAGTACTTC
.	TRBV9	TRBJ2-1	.	CASSPGGTYNEQFF	TGTGCCAGCAGTCCGGGGGGCACCTACAATGAGCAGTTCTTC
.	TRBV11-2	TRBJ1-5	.	CASSLGQGKDQPQHF	TGTGCCAGCAGCTTAGGTCAGGGCAAGGATCAGCCCCAGCATTTT
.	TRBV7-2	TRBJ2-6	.	CASSLGGSGANVLTF	TGTGCCAGCAGCTTAGGCGGGTCTGGGGCCAACGTCCTGACTTTC
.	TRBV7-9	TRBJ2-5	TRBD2	CASSPPFLRGGQQTQYF	TGTGCCAGCAGCCCCCCCTTTTTGCGGGGGGGCCAGCAGACCCAGTACTTC
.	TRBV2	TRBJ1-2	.	CASPGGPPSYGYTF	TGTGCCTCCCCCGGGGGGCCTCCGAGCTATGGCTACACCTTC
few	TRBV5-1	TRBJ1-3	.	CASSLGAGGNTIYF	TGCGCCAGCAGCTTGGGGGCAGGAGGAAACACCATATATTTT
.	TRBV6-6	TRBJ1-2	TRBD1	CASRIDRESYGYTF	TGTGCCAGCAGGATTGACAGGGAAAGCTATGGCTACACCTTC
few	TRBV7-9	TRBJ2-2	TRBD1	CASSSKTGGSNTGELFF	TGTGCCAGCAGCTCCAAGACAGGGGGCTCTAACACCGGGGAGCTGTTTTTT
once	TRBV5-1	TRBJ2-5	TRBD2	CASSLEASGGSETQYF	TGCGCCAGCAGCTTGGAGGCTAGCGGGGGATCTGAGACCCAGTACTTC
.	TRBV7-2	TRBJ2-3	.	CASSLSLGPDTQYF	TGTGCCAGCAGCTTAAGTTTGGGCCCAGATACGCAGTATTTT
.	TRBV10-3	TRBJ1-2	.	CAISEGTSNYGYTF	TGTGCCATCAGTGAGGGGACATCAAACTATGGCTACACCTTC
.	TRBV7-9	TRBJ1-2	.	CASSPSAAAGPRSGYTF	TGTGCCAGCAGTCCATCGGCCGCCGCGGGGCCTAGGAGTGGCTACACCTTC
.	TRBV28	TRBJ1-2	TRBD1	CASSEAMGQGINGYTF	TGTGCCAGCAGTGAAGCTATGGGACAGGGTATTAATGGCTACACCTTC
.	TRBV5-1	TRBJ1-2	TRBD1	CASSWGQGGYTF	TGCGCCAGCAGCTGGGGACAGGGGGGCTACACCTTC
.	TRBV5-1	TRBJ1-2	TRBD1	CASSLEAGQKLYGYTF	TGCGCCAGCAGCTTGGAGGCGGGACAGAAACTTTATGGCTACACCTTC
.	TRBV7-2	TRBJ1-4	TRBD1	CASSEPGQGHEKLFF	TGTGCCAGCAGCGAGCCGGGACAGGGGCATGAAAAACTGTTTTTT
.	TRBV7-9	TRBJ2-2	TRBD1	CASSLETGLGTGELFF	TGTGCCAGCAGCTTAGAGACAGGGCTGGGCACCGGGGAGCTGTTTTTT
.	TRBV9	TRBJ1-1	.	CASSALRSTEAFF	TGTGCCAGCAGCGCCCTCCGGAGCACTGAAGCTTTCTTT
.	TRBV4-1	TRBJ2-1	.	CASSQDLGEPYNEQFF	TGCGCCAGCAGCCAAGATTTAGGGGAACCCTACAATGAGCAGTTCTTC
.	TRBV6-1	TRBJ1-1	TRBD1	CASSDGTGPEAFF	TGTGCCAGCAGTGACGGGACAGGGCCCGAAGCTTTCTTT
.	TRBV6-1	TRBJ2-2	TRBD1	CASRQGNTGELFF	TGTGCCAGCCGACAGGGGAACACCGGGGAGCTGTTTTTT
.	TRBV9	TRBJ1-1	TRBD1	CASSPPGQVNFEAFF	TGTGCCAGCAGCCCACCGGGACAGGTAAACTTCGAAGCTTTCTTT
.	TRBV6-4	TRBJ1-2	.	CASRPGLSFDGYTF	TGTGCCAGCAGACCGGGACTCTCTTTCGATGGCTACACCTTC